Shown below are 8 T cell receptor beta chains from a single sample sequenced in a study of tumor-infiltrating lymphocytes in primary liver carcinoma (dated by TCRdb to 2015 to 2018). Sequencing used an Illumina HiSeq 2500. A constant-region primer and ProtoScript II reverse transcriptase were used to reverse-transcribe TCRbeta-specific cDNA from about 0.55 ug total RNA. The TCRbeta libraries were prepared through three rounds of nested multiplex PCR following a slightly modified ARM-PCR procedure. Multiplex TRBV1-TRBV30 forward primers and a Cbeta reverse primer were used in the first two PCR rounds, each of which was run for around 10 cycles. TCRdb trimmed the raw reads at Q25, called clones with MiXCR and kept productive beta chains. Here each entry gathers all rows of one CDR3 protein and keeps the most common genes and DNA. Here the sample has approximately 30,000 distinct CDR3 sequences; around 70% occur a single time. The ten largest make up about 30% of the sample.

Without any cell sorting, total RNA and DNA were co-extracted from about 20-30 mg of bulk tissue using the AllPrep DNA/RNA mini kit. The specimen sequenced was liver tumor tissue from sampling region 3. Read against the paper, the sample's cell subset or site label means: tumor region T3, left-lateral pole. These TCRs come from a woman in her thirties with primary liver carcinoma and hepatitis B virus infection.

Notes on this clonotype: The junction does not match germline at one end; this may be a read error. The genes are TRBV11-2 and TRBJ2-5; D may be TRBD1 (6 bases). The CDR3 is 14 amino acids. Germline CDR1 SGHAT, CDR2 FQNNGV. The CDR3 nucleotides are TGTGCCAACAGCTGGAGAAAGGGGGAAGGGACCCAGTACTTC. The encoded protein is CANSWRKGEGTQYF. Together with reference TRBV11-2 and TRBJ2-5, the CDR3 gives the full variable domain: EAGVAQSPRYKIIEKRQSVAFWCNPISGHATLYWYQQILGQGPKLLIQFQNNGVVDDSQLPKDRFSAERLKGVDSTLKIQPAKLEDSAVYLCANSWRKGEGTQYFGPGTRLLVL.

Turning to this clonotype: Here the CDR3 omits its conserved ending phenylalanine or tryptophan, so a read error is the likely source. The V gene is TRBV11-2, the J gene TRBJ1-1; D unclear. The CDR3 loop spans 11 amino acids. Germline V gene lookup returns CDR1 SGHAT and CDR2 FQNNGV. The CDR3 sequence is CASRYHTEAFV. The CDR3, as DNA: TGTGCCAGCAGATACCACACAGAAGCTTTCGTT.

A remark on this clonotype: The junction shows a germline mismatch at one end, possibly a read error. The J gene is TRBJ2-3, the V gene TRBV29-1; 8 bases fit TRBD1. Germline V gene lookup returns CDR1 SQVTM and CDR2 ANQGSEA. The CDR3 extends over 14 amino acids. The CDR3 DNA reads as TGCAGCGTACACAGGGGGAGGAGCACGGATATGCAGTATTTT. Translation gives CSVHRGRSTDMQYF.

As to this clonotype: A read error may produce the germline difference seen at one junction end. The rearrangement joins TRBV13 to TRBJ1-2, with TRBD1 identical over 8 bases. This CDR3 comprises 14 residues. Germline V gene lookup returns CDR1 PRHDT and CDR2 FYEKMQ (reference sequence). CDR3 sequence: CVSSSRTGRYDYTF. The CDR3 nucleotides are TGTGTCAGCAGCTCGAGGACAGGGAGGTATGACTACACCTTC.

On this clonotype itself: One end of the junction fails to match germline, which may point to a read error. This chain connects TRBV4-3 to TRBJ2-3; 9 bases match TRBD2. The CDR3 covers 17 residues. Germline values: CDR1 LGHNA, CDR2 YSLEER. The CDR3 DNA follows: TGCACCAGCAGTCATGACGGGGCGGGAGGGATCACAGATACGCAGTATTTT. Protein product: CTSSHDGAGGITDTQYF.

This clonotype was counted many times. At one of its ends the junction is not consistent with the germline gene, which may arise from a read error. This chain joins TRBV11-3 and TRBJ2-1; the match to TRBD2 covers 9 bases. The germline CDR1 and CDR2 sequences are SGHNT and YENEEA. The CDR3 length is 15 residues. CDR3 sequence reads: CAIGGGGRGYNEEFF. CDR3 in DNA: TGTGCCATCGGAGGGGGCGGGAGGGGGTACAATGAGGAGTTCTTC.

On this clonotype: It is unclear where the CDR3 begins or ends on the DNA, so no DNA is shown, and the CDR3 is as TCRdb lists it. The V gene is TRBV29-1, the J gene TRBJ2-7; the table's TRBD1 call for D was not verified on the DNA. The CDR3 totals 12 residues, both ends included. The germline gives CDR1 SQVTM, CDR2 ANQGSEA. The CDR3 loop reads CSVGGGSYEQDF.

Comments on this clonotype: Relative to the germline gene, one junction end is altered; a read error may explain this. The gene calls are TRBV14 and TRBJ1-1; D remains ambiguous. This CDR3 is built from 12 residues. In germline, CDR1 is SGHDN, CDR2 FVKESK. Here the CDR3 DNA reads TGTGCCAGCAGCCTCTTAGGAAGAGCAGCTTACTTT. Translated, it gives CASSLLGRAAYF.